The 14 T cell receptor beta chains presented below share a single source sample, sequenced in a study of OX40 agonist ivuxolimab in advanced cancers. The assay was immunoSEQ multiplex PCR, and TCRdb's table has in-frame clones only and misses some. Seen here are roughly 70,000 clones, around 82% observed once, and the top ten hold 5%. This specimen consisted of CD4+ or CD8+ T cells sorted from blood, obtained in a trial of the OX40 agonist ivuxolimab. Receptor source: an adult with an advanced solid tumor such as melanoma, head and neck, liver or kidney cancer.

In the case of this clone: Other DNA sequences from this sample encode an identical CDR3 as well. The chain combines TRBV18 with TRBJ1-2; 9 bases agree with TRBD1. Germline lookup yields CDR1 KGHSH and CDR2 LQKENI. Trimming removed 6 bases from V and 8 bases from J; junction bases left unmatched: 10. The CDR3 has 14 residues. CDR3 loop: CASSPEGQGTGYTF. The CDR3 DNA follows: TGTGCCAGCTCTCCAGAGGGACAGGGTACAGGCTACACCTTC.

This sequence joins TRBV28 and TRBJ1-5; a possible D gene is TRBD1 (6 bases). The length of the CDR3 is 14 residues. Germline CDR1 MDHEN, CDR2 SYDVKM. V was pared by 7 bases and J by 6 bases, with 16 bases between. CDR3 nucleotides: TGTGCCAGCAATATCCCTACAGGGTTTCAGCCCCAGCATTTT. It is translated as CASNIPTGFQPQHF. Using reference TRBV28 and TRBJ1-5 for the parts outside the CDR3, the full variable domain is DVKVTQSSRYLVKRTGEKVFLECVQDMDHENMFWYRQDPGLGLRLIYFSYDVKMKEKGDIPEGYSVSREKKERFSLILESASTNQTSMYLCASNIPTGFQPQHFGDGTRLSIL.

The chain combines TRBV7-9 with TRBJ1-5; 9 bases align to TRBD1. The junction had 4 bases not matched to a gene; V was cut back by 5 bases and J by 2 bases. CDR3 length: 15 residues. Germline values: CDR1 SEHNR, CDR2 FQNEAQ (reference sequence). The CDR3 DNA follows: TGTGCCAGCAGCCCACAGGGGGCCGGCAATCAGCCCCAGCATTTT. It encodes CASSPQGAGNQPQHF. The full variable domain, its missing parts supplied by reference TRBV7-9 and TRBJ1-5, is DTGVSQNPRHKITKRGQNVTFRCDPISEHNRLYWYRQTLGQGPEFLTYFQNEAQLEKSRLLSDRFSAERPKGSFSTLEIQRTEQGDSAMYLCASSPQGAGNQPQHFGDGTRLSIL.

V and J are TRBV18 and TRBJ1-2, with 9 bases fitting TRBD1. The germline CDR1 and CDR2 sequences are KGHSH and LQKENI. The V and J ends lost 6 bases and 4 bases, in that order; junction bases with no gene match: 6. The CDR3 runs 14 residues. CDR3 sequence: CASSRDRDTYGYTF. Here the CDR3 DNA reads TGTGCCAGCTCTCGGGACAGGGATACCTATGGCTACACCTTC.

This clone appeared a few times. This CDR3 is CASSWGAGVSTDTQYF. The CDR3 DNA reads as TGTGCCAGCAGCTGGGGGGCGGGAGTCAGCACAGATACGCAGTATTTT. This sequence joins TRBV5-4 and TRBJ2-3; D is perhaps TRBD2 (7 bases). Germline loops: CDR1 SGHNT, CDR2 YYREEE (reference sequence). The CDR3 is made up of 16 amino acids. V lost 3 bases and J 0 bases, leaving 14 bases between the germline ends.

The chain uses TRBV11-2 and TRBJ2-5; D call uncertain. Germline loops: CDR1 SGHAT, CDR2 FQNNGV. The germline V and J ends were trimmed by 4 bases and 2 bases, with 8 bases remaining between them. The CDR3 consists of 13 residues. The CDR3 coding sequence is TGTGCCAGCAGCTCTGGACGGCAAGAGACCCAGTACTTC. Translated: CASSSGRQETQYF. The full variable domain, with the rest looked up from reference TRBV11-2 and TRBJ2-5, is EAGVAQSPRYKIIEKRQSVAFWCNPISGHATLYWYQQILGQGPKLLIQFQNNGVVDDSQLPKDRFSAERLKGVDSTLKIQPAKLEDSAVYLCASSSGRQETQYFGPGTRLLVL.

In DNA form, the CDR3 reads TGTGCCAGTAGTCCCGGACAGGGGCCTAACTATGGCTACACCTTC. Protein product: CASSPGQGPNYGYTF. The rearrangement links TRBV19 to TRBJ1-2; 9 bases are shared with TRBD1. The V gene end was trimmed by 5 bases and the J gene end by 0 bases; junction bases not matched to a gene: 4. The germline V gene encodes CDR1 LNHDA and CDR2 SQIVND (reference sequence). The CDR3 runs to 15 residues.

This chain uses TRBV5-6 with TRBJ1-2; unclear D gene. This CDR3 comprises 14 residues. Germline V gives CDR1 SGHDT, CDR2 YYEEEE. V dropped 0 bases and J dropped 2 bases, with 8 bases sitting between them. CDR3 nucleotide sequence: TGTGCCAGCAGCTTGGACCGGCTGAACTATGGCTACACCTTC. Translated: CASSLDRLNYGYTF.

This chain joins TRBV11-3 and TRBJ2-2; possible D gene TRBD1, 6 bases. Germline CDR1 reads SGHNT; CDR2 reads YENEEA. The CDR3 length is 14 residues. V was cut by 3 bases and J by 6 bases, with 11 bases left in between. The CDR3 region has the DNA TGTGCCAGCAGCTTCACAGAGGGGGCCGGGGAGCTGTTTTTT. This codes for CASSFTEGAGELFF.

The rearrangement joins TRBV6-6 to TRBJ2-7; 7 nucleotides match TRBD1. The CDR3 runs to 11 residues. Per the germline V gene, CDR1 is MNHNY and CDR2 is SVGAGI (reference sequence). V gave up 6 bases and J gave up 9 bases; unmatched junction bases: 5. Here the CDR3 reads CASRDNRGQYF. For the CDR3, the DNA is TGTGCCAGCAGGGACAACAGGGGGCAGTACTTC.

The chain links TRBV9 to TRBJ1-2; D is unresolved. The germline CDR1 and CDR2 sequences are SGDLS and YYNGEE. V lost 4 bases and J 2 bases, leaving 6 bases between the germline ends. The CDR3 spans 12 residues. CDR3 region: CASSPSNYGYTF. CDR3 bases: TGTGCCAGCAGCCCATCCAACTATGGCTACACCTTC.

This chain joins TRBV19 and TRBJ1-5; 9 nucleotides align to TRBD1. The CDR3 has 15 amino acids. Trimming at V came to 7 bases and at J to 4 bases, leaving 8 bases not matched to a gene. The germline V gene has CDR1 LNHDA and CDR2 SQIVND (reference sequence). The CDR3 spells CASKAGTGFNQPQHF. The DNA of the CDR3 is TGTGCCAGTAAGGCGGGGACAGGGTTTAATCAGCCCCAGCATTTT.

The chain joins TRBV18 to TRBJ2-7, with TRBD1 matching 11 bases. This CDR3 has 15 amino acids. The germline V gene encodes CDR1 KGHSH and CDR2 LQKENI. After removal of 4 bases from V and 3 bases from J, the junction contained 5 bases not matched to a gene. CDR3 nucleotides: TGTGCCAGCTCACACACCGGGACAGGGGGCTACGAGCAGTACTTC. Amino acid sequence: CASSHTGTGGYEQYF.

The CDR3 is CASSLAASGHYNEQFF. Written as DNA, the CDR3 is TGTGCCAGCAGCTTAGCGGCTAGCGGGCATTACAATGAGCAGTTCTTC. The V gene is TRBV7-6, the J gene TRBJ2-1, with 8 bases fitting TRBD2. Germline CDR1 reads SGHVS; CDR2 reads FNYEAQ. This CDR3 comprises 16 residues. Unmatched junction bases numbered 5, after V lost 0 bases and J lost 4 bases.